The 6 T cell receptor beta chains below come from one sample, sequenced in a study of blood T cell repertoires in COVID-19. The protocol was immunoSEQ multiplex PCR, while the TCRdb copy is restricted to in-frame clones and leaves out a portion. The profile covers hundreds of thousands of clones, with 86% appearing a single time and 1.4% taken by the ten largest. Sample: peripheral blood. These receptors were collected from a woman younger than 45 with active or convalescent COVID-19.

The chain employs TRBV2 and TRBJ1-1, with 9 bases lining up with TRBD1. V shed 3 bases and J 6 bases; nucleotides not matched to a gene: 8. The germline CDR1 and CDR2 sequences are SNHLY and FYNNEI. CDR3 length equals 15 residues. CDR3 in DNA: TGTGCCAGCAGTGATCGGACAGGGGAGGTCCCTGAAGCTTTCTTT. This translates into CASSDRTGEVPEAFF.

This sequence joins TRBV15 and TRBJ2-7; TRBD1 agrees at 9 bases. The V segment lost 4 bases and the J segment 3 bases; nucleotides outside the gene matches: 7. The CDR3 has 15 amino acids. The germline V gene encodes CDR1 LNHNV and CDR2 YYDKDF (reference sequence). For the CDR3, the DNA is TGTGCCACCAGCACATCCGGGACAGGGCTCTACGAGCAGTACTTC. Protein product: CATSTSGTGLYEQYF.

The count of this clone is one. This sequence joins TRBV27 and TRBJ2-3; 12 nucleotides line up with TRBD1. The V gene's germline CDR1 is MNHEY and CDR2 SMNVEV (reference sequence). There are 21 residues in the CDR3. The V and J ends lost 0 bases and 0 bases, in that order; junction bases with no gene match: 13. The CDR3 DNA follows: TGTGCCAGCAGTTTATCGGGGGACAGGGGGCCTATTCCAACTAGCACAGATACGCAGTATTTT. It is translated as CASSLSGDRGPIPTSTDTQYF.

The gene calls are TRBV4-1 and TRBJ1-4; D not resolved. Trimming cost V 3 bases and J 2 bases, with 10 bases left between them. The germline gives CDR1 MGHRA, CDR2 YSYEKL. The CDR3 sequence is 15 residues long. The CDR3 reads CASSHPALTNEKLFF. The DNA for the CDR3 is TGCGCCAGCAGCCATCCAGCGCTGACTAATGAAAAACTGTTTTTT.

The chain employs TRBV14 and TRBJ1-2, with D tentatively TRBD1 (6 bases). CDR1 is SGHDN, CDR2 FVKESK, per germline. The V and J ends lost 0 bases and 7 bases respectively, with 18 bases between them. This CDR3 region has 16 residues. The CDR3 DNA follows: TGTGCCAGCAGCCAAGATCTACTGCTTGGGGGCCTTGGCTACACCTTC. Amino acids: CASSQDLLLGGLGYTF.

V is TRBV18 and J is TRBJ1-6; no reliable D call. CDR3 size: 12 residues. Germline CDR1 KGHSH, CDR2 LQKENI. The V end was cut by 6 bases, the J end by 5 bases, with 5 bases between. The CDR3: CASSGDNSPLHF. The CDR3 DNA sequence: TGTGCCAGCTCCGGAGATAATTCACCCCTCCACTTT.